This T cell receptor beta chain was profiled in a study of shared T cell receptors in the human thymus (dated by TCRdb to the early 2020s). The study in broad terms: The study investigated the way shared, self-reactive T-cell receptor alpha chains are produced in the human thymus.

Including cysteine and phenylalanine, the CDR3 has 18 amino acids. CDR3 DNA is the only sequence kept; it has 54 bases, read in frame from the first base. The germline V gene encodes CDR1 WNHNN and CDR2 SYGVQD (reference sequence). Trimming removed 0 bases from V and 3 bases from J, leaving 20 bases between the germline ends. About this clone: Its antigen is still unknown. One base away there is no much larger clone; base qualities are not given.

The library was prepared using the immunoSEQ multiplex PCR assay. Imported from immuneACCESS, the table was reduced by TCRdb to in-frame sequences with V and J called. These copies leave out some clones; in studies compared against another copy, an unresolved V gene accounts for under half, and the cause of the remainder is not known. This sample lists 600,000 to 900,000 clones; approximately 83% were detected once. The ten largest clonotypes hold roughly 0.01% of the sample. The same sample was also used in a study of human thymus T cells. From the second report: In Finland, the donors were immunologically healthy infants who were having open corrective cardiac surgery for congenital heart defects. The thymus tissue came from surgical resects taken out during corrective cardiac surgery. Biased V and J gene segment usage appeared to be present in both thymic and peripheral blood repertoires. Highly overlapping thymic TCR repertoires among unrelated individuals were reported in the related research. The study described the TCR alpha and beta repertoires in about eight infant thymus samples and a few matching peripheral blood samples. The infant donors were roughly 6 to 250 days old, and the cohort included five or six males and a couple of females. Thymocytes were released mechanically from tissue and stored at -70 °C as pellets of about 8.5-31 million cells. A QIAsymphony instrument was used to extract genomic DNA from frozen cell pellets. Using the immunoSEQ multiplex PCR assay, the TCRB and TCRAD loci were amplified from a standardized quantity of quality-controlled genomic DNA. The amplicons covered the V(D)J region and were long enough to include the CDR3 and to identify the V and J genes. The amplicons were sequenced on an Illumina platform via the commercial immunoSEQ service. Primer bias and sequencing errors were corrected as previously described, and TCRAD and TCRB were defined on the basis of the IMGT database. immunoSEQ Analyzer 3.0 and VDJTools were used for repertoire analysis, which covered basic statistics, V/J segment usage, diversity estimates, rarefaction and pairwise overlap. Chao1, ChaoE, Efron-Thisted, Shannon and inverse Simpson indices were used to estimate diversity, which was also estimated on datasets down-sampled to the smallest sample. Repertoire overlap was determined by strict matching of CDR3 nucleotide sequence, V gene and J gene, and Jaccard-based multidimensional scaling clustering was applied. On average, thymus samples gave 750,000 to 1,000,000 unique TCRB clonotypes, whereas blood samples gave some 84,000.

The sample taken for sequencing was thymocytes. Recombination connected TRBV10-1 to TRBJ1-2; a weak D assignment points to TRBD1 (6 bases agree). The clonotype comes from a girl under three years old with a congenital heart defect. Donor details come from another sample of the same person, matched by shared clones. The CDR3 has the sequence CASSESGTPTASDYGYTF. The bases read TGCGCCAGCAGTGAGTCCGGGACACCAACTGCTTCGGACTATGGCTACACCTTC.